The rows below give T cell receptor beta chains drawn from one sample of a study of shared clonotypes between healthy human individuals. Measured with immunoSEQ multiplex PCR; TCRdb has only the in-frame clones, and not every one. The table lists around 2.3 million clones, about 94% of them singletons. Sequencing was carried out using naive CD4+ T cells sorted from blood. These receptors were obtained from a young man in good health. Both conserved end residues are part of each CDR3. The D gene is left open where the match is weak. Not every row has a clone size; where given, it reads once, few, many or a size class.

V,size,J,D,DNA,CDR3
TRBV19,.,TRBJ1-5,TRBD1,TGTGCCAGTAGTATGGGCCGGACAGGGGGCAATCAGCCCCAGCATTTT,CASSMGRTGGNQPQHF
TRBV4-3,.,TRBJ2-1,.,TGCGCCAGCAGCCGTGAGGGGACCTCTGAGCAGTTCTTC,CASSREGTSEQFF
TRBV6-1,.,TRBJ2-7,.,TGTGCCAGCAGTGAAACCCCCGGGCCCCCTCCCCGCGAGCAGTACTTC,CASSETPGPPPREQYF
TRBV11-2,.,TRBJ2-7,TRBD1,TGTGCCAGCAGCTTAGTTCCGTCACAGGGGGCGCAGTACGAGCAGTACTTC,CASSLVPSQGAQYEQYF
TRBV27,.,TRBJ2-7,TRBD1,TGTGCCAGCAGTTCCCGGGACAGGGGTTTTTACGAGCAGTACTTC,CASSSRDRGFYEQYF
TRBV30,.,TRBJ2-2,.,TGTGCCTGGAGTGTACGGGTATCAGGGGAGCTGTTTTTT,CAWSVRVSGELFF
TRBV7-2,.,TRBJ2-7,TRBD1,TGTGCCAGCAGCGTACAGGGGGCAGGCGAGCAGTACTTC,CASSVQGAGEQYF
TRBV6-5,once,TRBJ2-5,TRBD1,TGTGCCAGCAGGGGTACGGGACAGCGCTCGGCCCAGTACTTC,CASRGTGQRSAQYF
TRBV5-1,once,TRBJ2-7,.,TGCGCCAGCAGCCTCTTTGGGGGCGAGCAGTACTTC,CASSLFGGEQYF
TRBV9,.,TRBJ2-2,.,TGTGCCAGCAGCCCGAGTTGGGGGAACACCGGGGAGCTGTTTTTT,CASSPSWGNTGELFF
TRBV7-5,.,TRBJ1-2,.,TGTGCCAGAAGCTTAGCTCGGGGGACGGCGGTTGGCTACACCTTC,CARSLARGTAVGYTF
TRBV11-2,.,TRBJ2-7,.,TGTGCCAGCAGCTCCTCGCCATACGAGCAGTACTTC,CASSSSPYEQYF
TRBV5-1,.,TRBJ2-7,TRBD1,TGCGCCAGCAGCTTGGAGGCAGGGGGCGCCTACGAGCAGTACTTC,CASSLEAGGAYEQYF
TRBV18,once,TRBJ1-2,TRBD1,TGTGCCAGCTCACCAACGAACAGGGGTCAGGATGGCTACACCTTC,CASSPTNRGQDGYTF
TRBV6-1,.,TRBJ1-4,.,TGTGCCAGCAGGGCCGGAGCACCTAATGAAAAACTGTTTTTT,CASRAGAPNEKLFF
TRBV7-9,.,TRBJ1-4,.,TGTGCCAGCAGCTTGCGGGGCGCGGGTGAAAAACTGTTTTTT,CASSLRGAGEKLFF
TRBV19,.,TRBJ2-7,TRBD1,TGTGCCAGTAGTTCGACAGGGTGGTACGAGCAGTACTTC,CASSSTGWYEQYF